These 8 T cell receptor beta chains were sequenced from one sample in a study of T cell repertoires in cytomegalovirus infection. MiXCR was run by TCRdb on the reads, yielding one entry per CDR3 protein. This table holds fewer than 850,000 distinct CDR3 sequences, just under 30% found once. These receptors lack a known antigen. The source was cultured CD8+ T cells from PBMCs, collected from culture after CMV antigen stimulation. These TCRs come from a human donor in good health (CMV status not recorded). Some clones in this sample may be carry-over from other donors' samples.

This clonotype came up a few times. The V and J genes are TRBV24-1 and TRBJ1-1; D perhaps matches TRBD1 (5 bases). Trimming removed 9 bases from V and 5 bases from J, with 15 bases in between. The CDR3 sequence is 13 residues long. Germline-derived CDR1 and CDR2 are KGHDR and SFDVKD. The CDR3 nucleotides are TGTGCCACCGAAGTTGGGGGTGGGACTGAAGCTTTCTTT. Amino acids: CATEVGGGTEAFF.

The chain is built from TRBV19 and TRBJ1-5, with D possibly matching TRBD1 (6 bases). V was trimmed by 6 bases and J by 6 bases, leaving 12 bases between them. Looked up from germline, CDR1 is LNHDA and CDR2 is SQIVND (reference sequence). The CDR3 sequence is 13 residues long. For the CDR3, the DNA is TGTGCCAGTAGGGGCCCGGGGGCTCAGCCCCAGCATTTT. This encodes CASRGPGAQPQHF.

In its sample, this clonotype was seen a few times. The V call is TRBV6-1, the J call TRBJ2-1, with D possibly called TRBD1 or TRBD2 (5 bases each). Germline CDR1 and CDR2: MNHNS and SASEGT. V dropped 4 bases and J dropped 0 bases, with 16 bases sitting between them. This CDR3 contains 17 residues. The CDR3 DNA follows: TGTGCCAGCAGTGCCCCGGGACCGATAAGCTCCTACAATGAGCAGTTCTTC. It is translated as CASSAPGPISSYNEQFF.

This clonotype appeared many times. This chain links TRBV27 with TRBJ1-4, with 9 bases lining up with TRBD1. This CDR3 contains 14 residues. Looked up from germline, CDR1 is MNHEY and CDR2 is SMNVEV (reference sequence). V trimming: 4 bases; J trimming: 6 bases; junction bases outside the gene matches: 3. The CDR3 loop reads CASSWTGVDEKLFF. As DNA, the CDR3 is TGTGCCAGCAGTTGGACAGGGGTGGATGAAAAACTGTTTTTT.

This clonotype was seen many times. This rearrangement joins TRBV6-1 to TRBJ2-1; D may be TRBD1 or TRBD2 (5 bases each). The germline CDR1 and CDR2 sequences are MNHNS and SASEGT. Trimming cost V 2 bases and J 5 bases, with 22 bases left between them. This CDR3 is built from 18 residues. The CDR3 DNA follows: TGTGCCAGCAGTGAATCGTGGTTGTACAGGACGGGGCACAATGAGCAGTTCTTC. Amino acid sequence: CASSESWLYRTGHNEQFF.

The chain is built from TRBV12-3 or TRBV12-4 and TRBJ2-3, with D possibly being TRBD1 or TRBD2 (5 bases each). The CDR3 spans 14 residues. V was clipped by 4 bases and J by 3 bases, with 11 bases between them. CDR3 DNA sequence: TGTGCCAGCAGTTGGGCAGGGACGACAGATACGCAGTATTTT. Translation gives CASSWAGTTDTQYF.

The rearrangement joins TRBV25-1 to TRBJ2-3; 8 bases are a match to TRBD2. V shed 2 bases and J 2 bases; nucleotides not matched to a gene: 3. The CDR3 is made up of 15 amino acids. Germline V gene data show CDR1 as MGHDK and CDR2 as SYGVNS. DNA of the CDR3: TGTGCCAGCAGTGAACAAGCGGGGGTCACAGATACGCAGTATTTT. It is translated as CASSEQAGVTDTQYF.

This chain joins TRBV12-3 or TRBV12-4 and TRBJ1-3; TRBD1 aligns across 7 bases. After removal of 7 bases from V and 4 bases from J, the junction contained 7 bases not matched to a gene. The CDR3 totals 14 residues. Written as DNA, the CDR3 is TGTGCCAGCAAGATACAGGGGCAGGGAAACACCATATATTTT. Encoded protein: CASKIQGQGNTIYF.